The sequence of this T cell receptor (beta chain) was determined in a study of T cells after yellow fever vaccination (dated by TCRdb to about 2019). Background on the whole study: The SMART-Seq v4 Ultra Low Input RNA kit was used to prepare libraries from fractions with low cell numbers. To follow T-cell clones before and after both primary and booster YFV17D yellow fever vaccination, bulk TCR alpha and beta repertoires underwent longitudinal sequencing. Two healthy male donors, one aged 18 to 30 and one aged 30 to 39 years, were included in the cohort. Blood was drawn at multiple timepoints before and after primary and secondary immunization, with bulk PBMC replicates and cell subsets isolated. The full study reports these points: A small share of clonotypes occurred in both CD4 and CD8 compartments, likely arising from convergent recombination. Computational filtering was required because FACS-sorted repertoires could contain abundant contaminating clonotypes from the bulk population. Compared with the primary T-cell response, the secondary T-cell response was faster but weaker, reaching its peak on day 5 rather than on day 15. Most clones expanded after primary vaccination (around 97% of CD4 and around 89% of CD8) were re-detected after the booster, suggesting that broad memory maintenance occurred. Because only a couple of donors were included in the study, the extent to which the findings can be generalized is limited.

Synthesis of TCR cDNA relied on 5'RACE template switching, a step that introduced a universal primer site along with unique molecular identifiers. Priming of cDNA synthesis was performed from both the TCR alpha and TCR beta constant segments. Libraries were amplified in two PCR steps, with sample barcodes and sequencing adapters added in the second step. Sequencing of libraries was performed on Illumina HiSeq 2500 (2x100 bp) or NovaSeq (2x150 bp). As for the authors' bioinformatics: Reads were demultiplexed and collapsed into UMI consensus sequences with MIGEC, and V(D)J alignment was performed with MiXCR. Vaccine-responding clonotypes were defined with edgeR using replicate PBMC samples, requiring FDR below 0.01 and a log2 fold change above 5 up to day 15. Bulk clonotypes were assigned CD4 or CD8 identity according to which sequenced CD4 or CD8 repertoire held them at higher abundance. Using fastp at Q25 and MiXCR, TCRdb reprocessed the public reads and kept productive beta chains. Here each entry gathers all rows of one CDR3 protein and keeps the most common genes and DNA. The V and J calls follow TCRdb's processing rather than the paper's. In all, the sample holds around 530,000 distinct CDR3 sequences, and roughly a sixth of those were seen once. The ten biggest clones cover 15% to 20% of the sample.

This clonotype came up a few times. The specificity of this receptor is unknown. No base qualities exist here, and no much larger clone lies one base off it. Sample treatment or condition, as interpreted from the label and publication: live attenuated yellow fever vaccine strain. At every blood-draw timepoint, two biological replicates of bulk PBMCs were collected. PBMCs were isolated from peripheral blood using a standard Ficoll-Paque protocol. TriZol was used to extract RNA from bulk PBMCs, CD4 and CD8 fractions, and dextramer-positive and dextramer-negative fractions. V loses 6 bases of germline sequence and J loses 4 bases, and the interval between the two ends is 12 bases. The CDR3 starts with the cysteine, ends with the phenylalanine, and has 14 residues. The read is trimmed to its CDR3 DNA, 42 bases read in frame from base 1. Via the germline V gene, CDR1 is SNHLY and CDR2 FYNNEI.

The sequence was collected from a man younger than 30 who received the YFV17D yellow fever vaccine. The rearranged segments are TRBV2 and TRBJ2-2, with TRBD1 as a weak D call on 6 bases. The sequencing used PBMCs, collected 4 to 6 days after the first yellow fever vaccination. The DNA reads TGTGCCAGCAGCATGGACAGATTCACCGGGGAGCTGTTTTTT. The encoded protein is CASSMDRFTGELFF.